This entry lists 8 T cell receptor beta chains sequenced from one sample in a study of cytomegalovirus exposure and HLA in healthy donors. The method was immunoSEQ multiplex PCR; TCRdb's version includes in-frame clones alone and lacks a portion of them. The sample holds hundreds of thousands of clones, approximately 82% seen once. The source material was PBMCs. The receptors derive from a woman aged 18-29 years in good health and CMV-seronegative.

This chain links TRBV5-6 with TRBJ1-6; a possible D gene is TRBD1 (5 bases). The V gene's germline CDR1 is SGHDT and CDR2 YYEEEE. Trimming took off 0 bases at V and 9 bases at J, with 16 bases between the two ends. CDR3 length equals 16 residues. The CDR3 spells CASSLVGAVRGSPLHF. DNA of the CDR3: TGTGCCAGCAGCTTGGTAGGTGCAGTGAGGGGTTCACCCCTCCACTTT. The full variable domain, its missing parts supplied by reference TRBV5-6 and TRBJ1-6, is DAGVTQSPTHLIKTRGQQVTLRCSPKSGHDTVSWYQQALGQGPQFIFQYYEEEERQRGNFPDRFSGHQFPNYSSELNVNALLLGDSALYLCASSLVGAVRGSPLHFGNGTRLTVT.

V gene TRBV15 combines with J gene TRBJ1-5, with D possibly matching TRBD1 (5 bases). The germline CDR1 and CDR2 sequences are LNHNV and YYDKDF (reference sequence). V dropped 2 bases and J dropped 6 bases, with 8 bases sitting between them. The CDR3 length is 13 residues. Here the CDR3 reads CATSRPGRQPQHF. The CDR3 DNA is TGTGCCACCAGCAGACCAGGGCGTCAGCCCCAGCATTTT.

J is TRBJ1-2 and V is TRBV5-1, with 7 nucleotides matching TRBD1. CDR3 length: 15 residues. Trimming took 4 bases from V and 4 from J; bases not matched to a gene: 10. Germline CDR1 reads SGHRS; CDR2 reads YFSETQ. The CDR3 coding sequence is TGCGCCAGCAGCCGCGGACAGGATCTTTTCTATGGCTACACCTTC. Translation: CASSRGQDLFYGYTF.

The chain carries TRBV11-1 and TRBJ2-7; tentative D call: TRBD2 (5 bases). This CDR3 comprises 14 residues. V was cut by 5 bases and J by 11 bases, with 22 bases left in between. From germline, CDR1 is SGHAT and CDR2 FQDESV (reference sequence). CDR3 nucleotide sequence: TGTGCCAGCAGCCGCTTTGCGACTGGGCGAGCGGAGTACTTC. Protein: CASSRFATGRAEYF.

The rearrangement links TRBV7-2 to TRBJ1-1, with D possibly matching TRBD1 (6 bases). In germline, CDR1 is SGHTA, CDR2 FQGNSA. V lost 2 bases and J 5 bases, leaving 18 bases between the germline ends. This CDR3 is 16 amino acids long. DNA for the CDR3: TGTGCCAGCAGCTTAATGGGGGCCCGGGGGAGGACTGAAGCTTTCTTT. It specifies CASSLMGARGRTEAFF.

The J gene is TRBJ2-3, the V gene TRBV7-9, with unresolved D. From germline, CDR1 is SEHNR and CDR2 FQNEAQ (reference sequence). V was cut by 5 bases and J by 3 bases, with 9 bases left in between. The CDR3 length is 13 residues. CDR3 sequence: CASSDLRTDTQYF. CDR3 coding DNA: TGTGCCAGCAGCGACTTAAGAACAGATACGCAGTATTTT. The entire variable domain, with the rest obtained from reference TRBV7-9 and TRBJ2-3, is as follows: DTGVSQNPRHKITKRGQNVTFRCDPISEHNRLYWYRQTLGQGPEFLTYFQNEAQLEKSRLLSDRFSAERPKGSFSTLEIQRTEQGDSAMYLCASSDLRTDTQYFGPGTRLTVL.

The rearrangement uses TRBV4-2 and TRBJ2-2; TRBD2 aligns across 9 bases. The CDR3 has 16 amino acids. J lost 6 bases, V lost 4 bases, and 9 bases had no gene match. The germline V gene encodes CDR1 LGHNA and CDR2 YNFKEQ. The CDR3 reads CASSRFQASGAGELFF. CDR3 nucleotide sequence: TGTGCCAGCAGCCGCTTCCAAGCTAGCGGGGCCGGGGAGCTGTTTTTT.

CDR3 coding DNA: TGCGCCAGCAGCGCAGAGCAAACATATGGCTACACCTTC. This encodes CASSAEQTYGYTF. V usage is TRBV5-1 and J usage is TRBJ1-2, with D hard to call. Germline values: CDR1 SGHRS, CDR2 YFSETQ. With 4 bases removed from V and 5 bases from J, the gap between germline ends came to 12 bases. The CDR3 contains 13 residues.